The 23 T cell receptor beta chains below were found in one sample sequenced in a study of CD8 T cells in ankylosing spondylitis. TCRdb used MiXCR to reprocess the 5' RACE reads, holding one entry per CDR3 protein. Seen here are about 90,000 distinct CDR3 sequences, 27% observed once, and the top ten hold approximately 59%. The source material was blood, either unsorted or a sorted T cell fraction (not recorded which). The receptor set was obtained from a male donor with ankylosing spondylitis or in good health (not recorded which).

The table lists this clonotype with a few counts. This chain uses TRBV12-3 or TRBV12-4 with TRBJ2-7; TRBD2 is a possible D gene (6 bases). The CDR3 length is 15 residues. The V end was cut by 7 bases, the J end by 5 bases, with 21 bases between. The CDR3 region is CASTPEAGGIHEQYV. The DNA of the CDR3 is TGTGCCAGCACCCCAGAGGCCGGGGGTATCCACGAGCAGTACGTC.

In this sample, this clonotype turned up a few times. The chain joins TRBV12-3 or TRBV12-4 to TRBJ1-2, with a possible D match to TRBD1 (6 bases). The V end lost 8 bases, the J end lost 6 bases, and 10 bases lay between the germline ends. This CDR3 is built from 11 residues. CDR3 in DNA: TGTGCCAGCGGGGACATTGATGGCTACACCTTC. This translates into CASGDIDGYTF.

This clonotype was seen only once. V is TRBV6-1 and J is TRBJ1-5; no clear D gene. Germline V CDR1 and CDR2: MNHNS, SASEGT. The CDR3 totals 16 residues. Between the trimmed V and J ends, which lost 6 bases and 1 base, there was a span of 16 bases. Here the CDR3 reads CASSPTGWYSNQPQHF. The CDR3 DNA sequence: TGTGCCAGCAGCCCAACGGGCTGGTACAGCAATCAGCCCCAGCATTTT.

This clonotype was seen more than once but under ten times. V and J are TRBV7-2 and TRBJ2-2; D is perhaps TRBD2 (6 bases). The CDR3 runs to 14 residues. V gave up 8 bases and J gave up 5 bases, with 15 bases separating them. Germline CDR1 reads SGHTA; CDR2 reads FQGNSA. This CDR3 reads CASGTPSQTGELFF. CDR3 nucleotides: TGTGCCAGCGGGACTCCCTCTCAGACCGGGGAGCTGTTTTTT.

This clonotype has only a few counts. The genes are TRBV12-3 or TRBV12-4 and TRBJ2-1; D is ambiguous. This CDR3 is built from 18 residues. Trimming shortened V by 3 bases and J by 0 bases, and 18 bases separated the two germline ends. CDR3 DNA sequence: TGTGCCAGCAGTTTCGATTCGTTATCGGGCCGCTCCTACAATGAGCAGTTCTTC. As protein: CASSFDSLSGRSYNEQFF.

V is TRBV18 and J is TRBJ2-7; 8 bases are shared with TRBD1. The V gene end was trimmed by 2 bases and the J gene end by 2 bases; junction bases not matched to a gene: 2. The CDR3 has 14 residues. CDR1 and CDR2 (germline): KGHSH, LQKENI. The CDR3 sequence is CASSPDRGAYEQYF. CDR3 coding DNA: TGTGCCAGCTCACCAGACAGGGGCGCCTACGAGCAGTACTTC.

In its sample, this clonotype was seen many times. The chain's CDR3 is CSAQGYRSSYEQYF. DNA for the CDR3: TGCAGTGCCCAGGGCTACCGAAGCTCCTACGAGCAGTACTTC. This chain uses TRBV20-1 with TRBJ2-7; perhaps TRBD1 as D (5 bases). The V gene lost 6 bases and the J gene lost 0 bases, with 15 bases spanning the gap. This CDR3 is built from 14 residues. The germline V gene encodes CDR1 DFQATT and CDR2 SNEGSKA (reference sequence).

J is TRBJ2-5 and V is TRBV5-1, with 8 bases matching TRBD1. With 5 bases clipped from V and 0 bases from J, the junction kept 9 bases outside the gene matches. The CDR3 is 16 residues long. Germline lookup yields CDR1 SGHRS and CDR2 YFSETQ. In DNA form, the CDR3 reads TGCGCCAGCAGTTTAAGACAGGGGATGTACCAAGAGACCCAGTACTTC. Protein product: CASSLRQGMYQETQYF.

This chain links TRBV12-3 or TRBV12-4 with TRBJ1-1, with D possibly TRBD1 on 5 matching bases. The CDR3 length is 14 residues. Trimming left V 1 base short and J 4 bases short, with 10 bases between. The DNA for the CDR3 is TGTGCCAGCAGTTTAGGGGGGGGAGGCACTGAAGCTTTCTTT. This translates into CASSLGGGGTEAFF.

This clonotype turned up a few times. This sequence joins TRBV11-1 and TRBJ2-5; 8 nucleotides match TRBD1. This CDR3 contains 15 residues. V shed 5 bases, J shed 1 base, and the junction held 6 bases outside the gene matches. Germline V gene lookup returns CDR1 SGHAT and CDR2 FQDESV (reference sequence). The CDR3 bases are TGTGCCAGCAGCCAGACAGGGGTGACCCAAGAGACCCAGTACTTC. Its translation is CASSQTGVTQETQYF.

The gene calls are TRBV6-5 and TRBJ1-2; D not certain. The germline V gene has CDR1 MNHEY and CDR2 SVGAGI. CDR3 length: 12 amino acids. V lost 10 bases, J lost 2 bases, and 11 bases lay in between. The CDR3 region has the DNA TGTGCCACCATCATGGAGAACTATGGCTACACCTTC. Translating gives CATIMENYGYTF.

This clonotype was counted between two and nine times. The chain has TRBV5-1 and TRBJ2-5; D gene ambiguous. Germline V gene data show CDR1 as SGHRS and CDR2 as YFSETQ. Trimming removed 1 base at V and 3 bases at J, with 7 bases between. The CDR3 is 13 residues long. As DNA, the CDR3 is TGCGCCAGCAGCTTGACTCTTAAAGAGACCCAGTACTTC. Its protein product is CASSLTLKETQYF. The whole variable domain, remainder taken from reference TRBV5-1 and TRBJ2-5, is KAGVTQTPRYLIKTRGQQVTLSCSPISGHRSVSWYQQTPGQGLQFLFEYFSETQRNKGNFPGRFSGRQFSNSRSEMNVSTLELGDSALYLCASSLTLKETQYFGPGTRLLVL.

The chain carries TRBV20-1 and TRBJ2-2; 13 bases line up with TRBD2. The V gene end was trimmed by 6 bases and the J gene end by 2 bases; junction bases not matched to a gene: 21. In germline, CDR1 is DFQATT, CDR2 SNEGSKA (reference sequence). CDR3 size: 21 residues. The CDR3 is CSAAQYRGTSGTLTNTGELFF. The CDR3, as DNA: TGCAGTGCGGCGCAATACAGAGGGACTAGCGGGACCTTGACCAACACCGGGGAGCTGTTTTTT.

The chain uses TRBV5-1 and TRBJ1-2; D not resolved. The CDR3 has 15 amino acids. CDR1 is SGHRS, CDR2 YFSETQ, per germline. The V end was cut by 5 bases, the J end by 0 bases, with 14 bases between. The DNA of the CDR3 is TGCGCCAGCAGGGTTGGGCAGGAGTCTAACTATGGCTACACCTTC. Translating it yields CASRVGQESNYGYTF.

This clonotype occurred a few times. CDR3 DNA: TGTGCCAGCAGTTTAGGCCAGATGAACACTGAAGCTTTCTTT. It is translated as CASSLGQMNTEAFF. This rearrangement joins TRBV12-3 or TRBV12-4 to TRBJ1-1; no definite D call. The CDR3 sequence is 14 residues long. With 1 base removed from V and 0 bases from J, the gap between germline ends came to 6 bases.

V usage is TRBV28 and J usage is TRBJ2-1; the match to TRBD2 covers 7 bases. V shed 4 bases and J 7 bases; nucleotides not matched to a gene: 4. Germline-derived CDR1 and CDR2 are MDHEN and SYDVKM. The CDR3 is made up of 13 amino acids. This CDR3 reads CASSSGLGNEQFF. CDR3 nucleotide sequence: TGTGCCAGCAGTTCTGGACTAGGGAATGAGCAGTTCTTC.

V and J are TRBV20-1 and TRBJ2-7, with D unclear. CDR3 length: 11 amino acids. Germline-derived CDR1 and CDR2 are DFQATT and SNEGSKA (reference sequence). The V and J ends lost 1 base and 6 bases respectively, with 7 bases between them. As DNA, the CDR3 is TGCAGTGCTAGAGTCCTGCTCGAGCAGTACTTC. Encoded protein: CSARVLLEQYF.

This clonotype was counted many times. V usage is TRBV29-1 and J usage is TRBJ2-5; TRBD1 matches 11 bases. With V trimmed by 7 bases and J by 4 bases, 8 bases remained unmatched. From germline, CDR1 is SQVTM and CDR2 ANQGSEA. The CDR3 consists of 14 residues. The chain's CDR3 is CSANPDRGRETQYF. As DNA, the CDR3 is TGCAGCGCAAATCCGGACAGGGGGCGAGAGACCCAGTACTTC.

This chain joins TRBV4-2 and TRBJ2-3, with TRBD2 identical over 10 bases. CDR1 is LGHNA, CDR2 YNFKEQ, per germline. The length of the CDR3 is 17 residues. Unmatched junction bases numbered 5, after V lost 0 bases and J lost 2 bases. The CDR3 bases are TGTGCCAGCAGCCAAGAGCTAGCGGGAGTTTCCACAGATACGCAGTATTTT. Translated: CASSQELAGVSTDTQYF.

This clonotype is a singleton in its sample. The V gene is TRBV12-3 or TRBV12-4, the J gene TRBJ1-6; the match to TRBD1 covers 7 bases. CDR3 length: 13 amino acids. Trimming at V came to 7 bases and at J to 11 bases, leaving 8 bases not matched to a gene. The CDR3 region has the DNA TGTGCCAGCACCGGAGACGGGACAGCACCCCTCCACTTT. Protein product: CASTGDGTAPLHF.

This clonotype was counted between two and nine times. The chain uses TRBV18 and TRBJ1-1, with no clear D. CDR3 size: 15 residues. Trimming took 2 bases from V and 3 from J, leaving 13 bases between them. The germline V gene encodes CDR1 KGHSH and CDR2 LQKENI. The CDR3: CASSPGSGGDTEAFF. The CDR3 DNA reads TGTGCCAGCTCACCAGGTTCAGGTGGGGACACTGAAGCTTTCTTT.

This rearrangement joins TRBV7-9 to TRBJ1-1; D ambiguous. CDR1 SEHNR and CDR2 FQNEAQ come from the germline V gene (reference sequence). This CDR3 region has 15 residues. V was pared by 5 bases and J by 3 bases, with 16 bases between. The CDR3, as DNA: TGTGCCAGCAGCCCTAGTATGGGCCTGGACACTGAAGCTTTCTTT. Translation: CASSPSMGLDTEAFF.

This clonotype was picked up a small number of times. This CDR3 is CSARFDPQGGNIQYF. CDR3 bases: TGCAGTGCTAGGTTTGATCCCCAGGGGGGGAACATTCAGTACTTC. J is TRBJ2-4 and V is TRBV20-1; the D call may be TRBD1 or TRBD2 (7 bases each). The germline V gene encodes CDR1 DFQATT and CDR2 SNEGSKA (reference sequence). The CDR3 sequence is 15 residues long. The ends were cut back, 3 bases at V and 7 bases at J, with 19 bases in the middle.